In its sample, the clone carrying this TCR beta chain was seen a few times. What it binds is not known. Profiled with immunoSEQ multiplex PCR; TCRdb holds only in-frame clones, not every one. This table holds around 10,000 clones, about 90% found once. This specimen comes from a study of OX40 agonist ivuxolimab in advanced cancers. Study details: Patients received ivuxolimab, an agonistic anti-OX40 (CD134) antibody. Earlier treatment with anti-PD-1, anti-PD-L1 or anti-CTLA-4 was permitted, and around 43% had received some.

General study results and limits: Antigen specificity was not determined for the expanded peripheral T cells.

Source: CD4+ or CD8+ T cells sorted from blood, taken in a trial of the OX40 agonist ivuxolimab. This clonotype was sampled from an adult with an advanced solid tumor such as melanoma, head and neck, liver or kidney cancer.

The CDR3 is CASGVTEHYEQYF. The CDR3 DNA follows: TGTGCTAGTGGAGTGACAGAACACTACGAGCAGTACTTC. The J gene is TRBJ2-7, the V gene TRBV12-5, with D maybe TRBD1 (5 bases). This CDR3 region has 13 residues. Between the trimmed V and J ends, which lost 6 bases and 3 bases, there was a span of 12 bases. Germline CDR1 LGHNT, CDR2 FRNRAP. Looking up the rest from reference TRBV12-5 and TRBJ2-7 gives the full variable domain: DARVTQTPRHKVTEMGQEVTMRCQPILGHNTVFWYRQTMMQGLELLAYFRNRAPLDDSGMPKDRFSAEMPDATLATLKIQPSEPRDSAVYFCASGVTEHYEQYFGPGTRLTVT.